This T cell receptor (beta chain) was found in a study of regulatory T cells in long-lasting Graves disease. The time point denotes: newly diagnosed GD, antithyroid drugs for less than 3 months. PBMC-extracted RNA yielded the TCR library. Each patient gave 7 to 10 milliliters of EDTA-anticoagulated peripheral blood. This CDR3 is built from 15 residues. Trimming took 4 bases from V and 4 from J, leaving 16 bases between them. This clonotype appeared a few times. Building of the TCR beta libraries involved iRepertoire HTBI primers and Arm-PCR of CDR3 regions. TCRdb fed the multiplex PCR reads into MiXCR, producing one record per CDR3 protein. The sample has 450,000 to 600,000 distinct CDR3 sequences; around 15% are singletons. These data were also filed under a second study, of T cells in Graves' hyperthyroidism and ophthalmopathy. That work states: The model predicted ophthalmopathy a median around 6.5 months before onset.

The material was peripheral blood mononuclear cells (PBMCs), obtained at new diagnosis, from a patient treated with antithyroid drugs. The sequence derives from a man aged 35-49 years with Graves disease. V and J are TRBV12-3 or TRBV12-4 and TRBJ1-2; a weak D match, TRBD1 (5 bases). CDR3 nucleotide sequence: TGTGCCAGCAGTTCGAACAGGCGCTGGGGCTATGGCTACACCTTC. It specifies CASSSNRRWGYGYTF.